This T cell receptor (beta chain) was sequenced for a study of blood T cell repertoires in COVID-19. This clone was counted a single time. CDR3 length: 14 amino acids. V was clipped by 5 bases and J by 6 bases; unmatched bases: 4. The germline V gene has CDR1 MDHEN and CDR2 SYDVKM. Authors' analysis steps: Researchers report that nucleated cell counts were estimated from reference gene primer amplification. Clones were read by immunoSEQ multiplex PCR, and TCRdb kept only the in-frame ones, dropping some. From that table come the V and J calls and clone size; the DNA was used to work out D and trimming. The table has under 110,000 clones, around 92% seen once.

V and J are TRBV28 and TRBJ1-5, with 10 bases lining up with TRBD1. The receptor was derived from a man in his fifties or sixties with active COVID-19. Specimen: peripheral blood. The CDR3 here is CASSTTGGPQPQHF. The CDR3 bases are TGTGCCAGCAGTACGACAGGGGGCCCTCAGCCCCAGCATTTT.